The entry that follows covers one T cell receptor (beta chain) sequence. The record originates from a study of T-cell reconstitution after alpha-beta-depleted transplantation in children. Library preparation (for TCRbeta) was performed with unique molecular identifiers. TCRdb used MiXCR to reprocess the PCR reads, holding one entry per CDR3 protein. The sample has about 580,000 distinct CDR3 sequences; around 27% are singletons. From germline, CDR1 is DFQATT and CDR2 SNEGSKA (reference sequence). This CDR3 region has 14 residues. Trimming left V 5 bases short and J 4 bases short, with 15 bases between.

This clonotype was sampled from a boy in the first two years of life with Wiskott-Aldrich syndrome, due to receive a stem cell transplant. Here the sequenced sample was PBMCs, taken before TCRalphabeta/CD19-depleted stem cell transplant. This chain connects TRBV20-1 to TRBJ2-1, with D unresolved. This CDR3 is CSASRGTGYNEQFF. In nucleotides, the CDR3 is TGCAGTGCTTCGCGCGGCACTGGTTACAATGAGCAGTTCTTC.